This T cell receptor beta chain is from a study of blood T cells in healthy people across ages. Study summary: Template switching caught about one barcoded beta molecule for each two T cells. Study results and caveats: Both higher diversity and more naive CD4+ cells marked long-lived donors when set against aged donors. One million T cells yielded diversity estimates that were considered underestimates.

After removal of 2 bases from V and 0 bases from J, the junction contained 6 bases not matched to a gene. The CDR3 has 16 amino acids. CDR1 and CDR2 from the germline V gene are SGHNT and YYREEE (reference sequence). About this clonotype itself: Its antigen is undetermined.

A second 7 to 11 cycle PCR used barcoded and J-beta primers. One entry per CDR3 protein results from TCRdb running MiXCR on the 5' RACE reads. The table has around 1,100,000 distinct CDR3 sequences, less than 45% seen once. This clonotype originated in a man aged 18 to 30 in good health. The specimen was blood. This chain connects TRBV5-4 to TRBJ2-5; 8 nucleotides line up with TRBD2. CDR3 nucleotide sequence: TGTGCCAGCAGCTTATCTCCGCGGGGGGACCAAGAGACCCAGTACTTC. This codes for CASSLSPRGDQETQYF.